These 23 T cell receptor beta chains were all obtained from the same sample, sequenced in a study of human T cells and chemical hapten exposure. In TCRdb, the RACE reads were re-called with MiXCR into one record per CDR3 protein. The sample includes about 74,000 distinct CDR3 sequences, approximately 29% of them seen just once. As to time point: patch test 1, 2 weeks after DPC sensitization. Treatment described: therapeutic diphenylcyclopropenone sensitization with weekly scalp DPC. This material consisted of whole blood, taken in connection with sensitization to the hapten diphenylcyclopropenone (DPC). The receptor set was obtained from a middle-aged man with alopecia areata. Some clones in this sample may be carry-over from other donors' samples.

The V and J genes are TRBV20-1 and TRBJ2-1; no definite D call. Trimming removed 2 bases at V and 4 bases at J, with 3 bases between. Looked up from germline, CDR1 is DFQATT and CDR2 is SNEGSKA (reference sequence). The length of the CDR3 is 11 residues. CDR3 bases: TGCAGTGCTAGACAGTACAATGAGCAGTTCTTC. This translates into CSARQYNEQFF.

This clonotype appeared once. The chain employs TRBV2 and TRBJ2-2, with a tentative D call TRBD2 (7 bases). Germline CDR1 reads SNHLY; CDR2 reads FYNNEI. V shed 4 bases and J shed 10 bases, with 19 bases lying between them. The CDR3 covers 15 residues. The CDR3 protein is CASSVGGAQSEELFF. In DNA, the CDR3 is TGTGCCAGCAGTGTGGGGGGGGCGCAGAGCGAGGAGCTGTTTTTT.

This rearrangement joins TRBV6-1 to TRBJ2-3; 8 nucleotides align to TRBD2. This CDR3 has 13 amino acids. V trimming: 2 bases; J trimming: 10 bases; junction bases outside the gene matches: 5. The germline CDR1 and CDR2 sequences are MNHNS and SASEGT. CDR3 sequence (DNA): TGTGCCAGCAGTGAAAGGGGACTAGTGGCGCAGTATTTT. Translating gives CASSERGLVAQYF.

This clonotype was recorded a few times. V usage is TRBV7-2 and J usage is TRBJ2-2, with 10 positions matching TRBD1. V shed 5 bases and J 4 bases; nucleotides not matched to a gene: 4. Germline V gene sequence: CDR1 SGHTA, CDR2 FQGNSA. The CDR3 loop spans 15 amino acids. CDR3 sequence reads: CASSLGQGGTGELFF. For the CDR3, the DNA is TGTGCCAGCAGCCTAGGACAGGGGGGCACCGGGGAGCTGTTTTTT.

This clonotype has only a few counts. The genes are TRBV28 and TRBJ2-2; D call uncertain. The CDR3 runs to 12 residues. Per the germline V gene, CDR1 is MDHEN and CDR2 is SYDVKM. V shed 7 bases and J shed 6 bases, with 9 bases lying between them. Here the CDR3 reads CASTLGAGELFF. The CDR3 DNA follows: TGTGCCAGCACGTTAGGAGCCGGGGAGCTGTTTTTT.

V is TRBV12-3 or TRBV12-4 and J is TRBJ2-7; no definite D call. V dropped 1 base and J dropped 3 bases, with 10 bases sitting between them. This CDR3 is built from 14 residues. The CDR3 region is CASSLVGLVYEQYF. For the CDR3, the DNA is TGTGCCAGCAGTTTAGTAGGGCTAGTCTACGAGCAGTACTTC.

This clonotype was seen a handful of times. The chain links TRBV4-1 to TRBJ1-2; no reliable D call. The germline V gene encodes CDR1 MGHRA and CDR2 YSYEKL. Trimming stripped 0 bases from V and 8 bases from J, with 13 bases between. CDR3 size: 14 residues. The CDR3 loop reads CASSQDYPVRGYTF. As DNA, the CDR3 is TGCGCCAGCAGCCAAGATTATCCAGTAAGGGGCTACACCTTC.

This clonotype was counted a few times. The V and J genes are TRBV11-2 and TRBJ2-2; D is possibly TRBD1 (5 bases). CDR1 is SGHAT and CDR2 is FQNNGV in the germline V gene. The CDR3 contains 15 residues. Trimming removed 5 bases at V and 1 base at J, with 11 bases between. The CDR3 spells CASSTRTGNTGELFF. For the CDR3, the DNA is TGTGCCAGCAGCACCCGCACAGGGAACACCGGGGAGCTGTTTTTT.

This clonotype was detected only a few times. The chain links TRBV6-5 to TRBJ2-7, with D perhaps TRBD1 (5 bases). V dropped 2 bases and J dropped 0 bases, with 8 bases sitting between them. The CDR3 totals 14 residues. Germline assignment: CDR1 MNHEY and CDR2 SVGAGI. In DNA form, the CDR3 reads TGTGCCAGCAGTTACCGACAGAGCTCCTACGAGCAGTACTTC. This sequence encodes CASSYRQSSYEQYF.

This chain joins TRBV12-3 or TRBV12-4 and TRBJ1-5; D gene unclear. V was shortened by 5 bases and J by 9 bases, with 14 bases between the two germline ends. The CDR3 extends over 13 amino acids. The CDR3 is CASSENLLGPQHF. The CDR3 DNA reads TGTGCCAGCAGTGAAAACCTCCTGGGGCCCCAGCATTTT.

The rearrangement uses TRBV18 and TRBJ2-3; no clear D. CDR3 length: 16 residues. Germline V lookup: CDR1 KGHSH, CDR2 LQKENI. V was clipped by 0 bases and J by 0 bases, with 10 bases between them. The DNA for the CDR3 is TGTGCCAGCTCACCACCACGGGTCACTAGCACAGATACGCAGTATTTT. Its translation: CASSPPRVTSTDTQYF. The full variable domain, its missing parts supplied by reference TRBV18 and TRBJ2-3, is NAGVMQNPRHLVRRRGQEARLRCSPMKGHSHVYWYRQLPEEGLKFMVYLQKENIIDESGMPKERFSAEFPKEGPSILRIQQVVRGDSAAYFCASSPPRVTSTDTQYFGPGTRLTVL.

This sequence joins TRBV12-3 or TRBV12-4 and TRBJ2-7, with a weak D call TRBD2 (6 bases). V was trimmed by 5 bases and J by 2 bases, leaving 10 bases between them. The CDR3 is made up of 13 amino acids. Here the CDR3 reads CASSRDFPYEQYF. In nucleotides, the CDR3 is TGTGCCAGCAGTCGGGACTTTCCCTACGAGCAGTACTTC.

CDR3 loop: CASRAGGSYNEQFF. Written as DNA, the CDR3 is TGTGCCAGCAGGGCAGGGGGCTCCTACAATGAGCAGTTCTTC. V and J are TRBV28 and TRBJ2-1, with 7 positions matching TRBD1. Germline CDR1 MDHEN, CDR2 SYDVKM. Unmatched junction bases numbered 2, after V lost 6 bases and J lost 0 bases. This CDR3 has 14 amino acids. Variable domain in full (rest from reference TRBV28 and TRBJ2-1): DVKVTQSSRYLVKRTGEKVFLECVQDMDHENMFWYRQDPGLGLRLIYFSYDVKMKEKGDIPEGYSVSREKKERFSLILESASTNQTSMYLCASRAGGSYNEQFFGPGTRLTVL.

The chain couples TRBV3-1 to TRBJ2-3, with D unresolved. The V gene's germline CDR1 is LGHDT and CDR2 YNNKEL (reference sequence). Trimming left V 0 bases short and J 5 bases short, with 9 bases between. The CDR3 extends over 14 amino acids. The CDR3 nucleotides are TGTGCCAGCAGCCAAGAGTATACGGGAGATACGCAGTATTTT. This encodes CASSQEYTGDTQYF.

This clonotype was picked up a small number of times. This rearrangement joins TRBV15 to TRBJ1-5; D is unresolved. Trimming left V 0 bases short and J 2 bases short, with 5 bases between. CDR1 and CDR2 (germline): LNHNV, YYDKDF (reference sequence). The CDR3 loop spans 14 amino acids. The CDR3 region has the DNA TGTGCCACCAGCAGAGAAGGTGGCAATCAGCCCCAGCATTTT. Its translation: CATSREGGNQPQHF.

This clonotype was seen only a few times. This chain links TRBV14 with TRBJ1-1; no firm D call. The V end was cut by 0 bases, the J end by 7 bases, with 6 bases between. The length of the CDR3 is 12 residues. From germline, CDR1 is SGHDN and CDR2 FVKESK. Here the CDR3 reads CASSQENGEAFF. CDR3 bases: TGTGCCAGCAGCCAAGAAAATGGTGAAGCTTTCTTT.

The chain has TRBV30 and TRBJ1-5; D might be TRBD1 (6 bases). Germline lookup yields CDR1 GTSNPN and CDR2 SVGIG (reference sequence). The ends were cut back, 2 bases at V and 10 bases at J, with 18 bases in the middle. The CDR3 has 14 residues. The chain's CDR3 is CAWSLSTGSGPQHF. CDR3 sequence (DNA): TGTGCCTGGAGTCTATCGACAGGATCAGGCCCCCAGCATTTT. Using reference TRBV30 and TRBJ1-5 for the parts outside the CDR3, the full variable domain is SQTIHQWPATLVQPVGSPLSLECTVEGTSNPNLYWYRQAAGRGLQLLFYSVGIGQISSEVPQNLSASRPQDRQFILSSKKLLLSDSGFYLCAWSLSTGSGPQHFGDGTRLSIL.

This chain uses TRBV5-1 with TRBJ2-3; a weak D match, TRBD1 (6 bases). Germline CDR1 is SGHRS and CDR2 is YFSETQ. The V gene lost 4 bases and the J gene lost 2 bases, with 14 bases spanning the gap. CDR3 length: 15 amino acids. This CDR3 is CASSQDMGATDTQYF. The DNA of the CDR3 is TGCGCCAGCAGCCAAGATATGGGGGCCACAGATACGCAGTATTTT. Complete variable domain (other parts from reference TRBV5-1 and TRBJ2-3): KAGVTQTPRYLIKTRGQQVTLSCSPISGHRSVSWYQQTPGQGLQFLFEYFSETQRNKGNFPGRFSGRQFSNSRSEMNVSTLELGDSALYLCASSQDMGATDTQYFGPGTRLTVL.

This clonotype was seen a few times. The chain has TRBV28 and TRBJ2-7, with D perhaps matching TRBD1 (5 bases). V was cut by 8 bases and J by 2 bases, with 34 bases left in between. The germline V gene has CDR1 MDHEN and CDR2 SYDVKM. The CDR3 extends over 20 amino acids. CDR3 region: CASCVGQTARSKVFPYEQYF. For the CDR3, the DNA is TGTGCCAGCTGCGTGGGGCAGACAGCAAGATCCAAGGTGTTCCCCTACGAGCAGTACTTC.

In its sample, this clonotype was seen a few times. The chain has TRBV6-2 or TRBV6-3 and TRBJ2-7; 7 bases map to TRBD2. The CDR3 consists of 17 residues. V dropped 2 bases and J dropped 3; count of bases not matched to a gene: 13. Germline CDR1 and CDR2: MNHEY and SVGEGT. DNA of the CDR3: TGTGCCAGCAGTTACCCTTCGAGGCGGGAGACCCTCTACGAGCAGTACTTC. Its translation is CASSYPSRRETLYEQYF.

The chain recombines TRBV12-3 or TRBV12-4 with TRBJ2-4; 9 positions match TRBD1. The trim removed 4 bases at V and 2 bases at J, leaving 9 bases unmatched. This CDR3 spans 17 amino acids. The CDR3 DNA sequence: TGTGCCAGCAGTTCCGCCTCGGACAGGGGAACCAAAAACATTCAGTACTTC. Its translation is CASSSASDRGTKNIQYF.

The chain has TRBV20-1 and TRBJ1-4; no clear D. CDR3 length equals 13 residues. Germline V gives CDR1 DFQATT, CDR2 SNEGSKA (reference sequence). With 2 bases removed from V and 0 bases from J, the gap between germline ends came to 4 bases. In DNA, the CDR3 is TGCAGTGCTAGAATTACAACTAATGAAAAACTGTTTTTT. This codes for CSARITTNEKLFF.

The chain couples TRBV20-1 to TRBJ2-6, with D unresolved. This CDR3 has 13 amino acids. The ends were cut back, 6 bases at V and 4 bases at J, with 10 bases in the middle. Germline V lookup: CDR1 DFQATT, CDR2 SNEGSKA (reference sequence). CDR3 region: CSARVLGANVLTF. DNA for the CDR3: TGCAGTGCAAGGGTTCTCGGGGCCAACGTCCTGACTTTC.